Listed below are T cell receptor beta chains from one sample, sequenced in a study of blood T cell repertoires in COVID-19. Assay: immunoSEQ multiplex PCR; the TCRdb copy retains only in-frame clones and omits some. The sample consists of a few hundred thousand clones, about 90% of them appearing once. Specimen: peripheral blood. The receptor source for this set is a man younger than 35 with active or convalescent COVID-19. The CDR3 runs from the conserved cysteine through the conserved F or W. A D gene is named only where the DNA matches it firmly. The size field is filled for only some rows; it gives once, few, many or a size class.

v_gene	d_gene	abundance	j_gene	CDR3aa	CDR3nt
TRBV12-5	NA	NA	TRBJ2-5	CASGPPPGQQETQYF	TGTGCTAGTGGTCCCCCCCCCGGACAGCAAGAGACCCAGTACTTC
TRBV27	NA	NA	TRBJ1-2	CASRGKQGFGYYGYTF	TGTGCCAGCAGGGGGAAACAGGGATTCGGGTACTATGGCTACACCTTC
TRBV28	NA	NA	TRBJ1-1	CASSPAENTEAFF	TGTGCCAGCAGTCCAGCGGAGAACACTGAAGCTTTCTTT
TRBV27	NA	NA	TRBJ2-7	CASSLTGNSYEQYF	TGTGCCAGCAGTTTAACGGGGAACTCCTACGAGCAGTACTTC
TRBV4-2	TRBD2	NA	TRBJ2-1	CASSQEITGGPYNEQFF	TGTGCCAGCAGCCAAGAGATAACGGGAGGGCCATACAATGAGCAGTTCTTC
TRBV7-2	TRBD1	NA	TRBJ2-2	CASSGQGTGELFF	TGTGCCAGCAGTGGACAGGGGACCGGGGAGCTGTTTTTT
TRBV20-1	TRBD2	NA	TRBJ2-7	CSAGVSYEQYF	TGCAGCGCGGGAGTAAGTTACGAGCAGTACTTC
TRBV6-1	TRBD1	NA	TRBJ1-2	CASSEAPGQNFGYTF	TGTGCCAGCAGTGAAGCCCCGGGACAGAATTTTGGCTACACCTTC
TRBV15	NA	NA	TRBJ2-7	CATSSGLLLSGEQYF	TGTGCCACCAGTTCGGGACTCCTACTCTCAGGCGAGCAGTACTTC
TRBV19	TRBD1	few	TRBJ1-2	CASSVTGGNYGYTF	TGTGCCAGTAGTGTCACAGGGGGTAACTATGGCTACACCTTC
TRBV29-1	NA	NA	TRBJ2-3	CSVGTVTSPGTQYF	TGCAGCGTGGGGACTGTAACTAGCCCGGGTACGCAGTATTTT
TRBV5-1	TRBD1	NA	TRBJ2-1	CASSLEGTGGWNEQFF	TGCGCCAGCAGCTTGGAGGGGACAGGGGGTTGGAATGAGCAGTTCTTC
TRBV28	NA	NA	TRBJ1-1	CASSLYRTEAFF	TGTGCCAGCAGTTTATATCGGACTGAAGCTTTCTTT
TRBV7-9	NA	NA	TRBJ1-2	CASSRGIANYGYTF	TGTGCCAGCAGTCGGGGGATAGCTAACTATGGCTACACCTTC
TRBV6-5	NA	once	TRBJ2-1	CASSNPSEDEQFF	TGTGCCAGCAGTAACCCGTCCGAGGATGAGCAGTTCTTC
TRBV5-1	TRBD1	NA	TRBJ2-1	CASSLGLKGQVRFNEQFF	TGCGCCAGCAGCTTGGGATTGAAAGGACAGGTTAGGTTTAATGAGCAGTTCTTC
TRBV25-1	TRBD1	NA	TRBJ1-3	CASSGTGAGNTIYF	TGTGCCAGCAGTGGTACAGGGGCTGGAAACACCATATATTTT
TRBV3-1/TRBV3-2	NA	NA	TRBJ1-6	CASSPRAGATPLHF	TGTGCCAGCAGCCCCAGGGCAGGGGCCACACCCCTCCACTTT
TRBV6-5	NA	NA	TRBJ1-1	CASSYSGLTSQAFF	TGTGCCAGCAGTTACTCGGGGCTCACCTCTCAAGCTTTCTTT
TRBV27	NA	NA	TRBJ2-1	CASSSSGGTYNEQFF	TGTGCCAGCAGTTCATCCGGAGGGACCTACAATGAGCAGTTCTTC
TRBV7-2	TRBD2	NA	TRBJ2-7	CASSLLSGAYEQYF	TGTGCCAGCAGCTTGTTAAGCGGGGCTTACGAGCAGTACTTC
TRBV7-3	NA	NA	TRBJ2-3	CASSTGLGGYTDTQYF	TGTGCCAGCAGTACGGGCCTTGGAGGTTACACAGATACGCAGTATTTT
TRBV5-1	TRBD2	NA	TRBJ2-3	CASSFGTSGRTLADTQYF	TGCGCCAGCAGCTTTGGGACTAGCGGGAGAACGTTGGCAGATACGCAGTATTTT
TRBV27	TRBD2	NA	TRBJ2-5	CASSWGGSKETQYF	TGTGCCAGCAGTTGGGGAGGGTCAAAAGAGACCCAGTACTTC
TRBV12-3/TRBV12-4	TRBD1	NA	TRBJ1-1	CANTLQGSTEAFF	TGTGCCAACACATTACAGGGGAGCACTGAAGCTTTCTTT
TRBV7-9	TRBD2	NA	TRBJ2-1	CASSITRGIARYNEQFF	TGTGCCAGCAGCATAACGCGGGGGATCGCAAGGTACAATGAGCAGTTCTTC
TRBV3-1/TRBV3-2	TRBD2	NA	TRBJ2-7	CASSPGLGYSGVYEQYF	TGTGCCAGCAGCCCGGGTCTTGGGTATAGCGGGGTCTACGAGCAGTACTTC
TRBV7-9	TRBD2	NA	TRBJ2-1	CASSNKPVASGRSEQFF	TGTGCCAGCAGCAACAAGCCGGTGGCTAGCGGGAGATCTGAGCAGTTCTTC
TRBV6-1	TRBD2	NA	TRBJ2-3	CASSEILAGTDTQYF	TGTGCCAGCAGTGAGATCCTAGCGGGCACAGATACGCAGTATTTT
TRBV9	TRBD2	NA	TRBJ2-2	CASSAATSGGTGELFF	TGTGCCAGCAGCGCGGCGACTAGCGGGGGCACCGGGGAGCTGTTTTTT
TRBV5-4	TRBD2	NA	TRBJ2-5	CASSRGGLAGGQETQYF	TGTGCCAGCAGTAGAGGGGGACTAGCGGGAGGACAAGAGACCCAGTACTTC
TRBV27	NA	NA	TRBJ1-1	CASSPGVLNTEAFF	TGTGCCAGCAGTCCAGGGGTCTTGAACACTGAAGCTTTCTTT
TRBV7-2	NA	once	TRBJ1-1	CASSFDLNTEAFF	TGTGCCAGCAGCTTCGACTTGAACACTGAAGCTTTCTTT
TRBV4-3	TRBD1	NA	TRBJ1-1	CASSQDRGTMNTEAFF	TGCGCCAGCAGCCAAGACAGGGGGACAATGAACACTGAAGCTTTCTTT
TRBV28	NA	NA	TRBJ1-1	CASSQGRQASTEAFF	TGTGCCAGCAGTCAAGGACGACAGGCGTCCACTGAAGCTTTCTTT
TRBV6-4	TRBD1	NA	TRBJ2-1	CASSADRGSYNEQFF	TGTGCCAGCAGTGCGGACAGGGGGTCCTACAATGAGCAGTTCTTC
TRBV3-1/TRBV3-2	NA	NA	TRBJ1-3	CASSQVSTIYF	TGTGCCAGCAGCCAAGTTAGCACCATATATTTT
TRBV18	NA	NA	TRBJ1-3	CASSLDSYLAGNTIYF	TGTGCCAGCTCACTCGACTCTTACCTGGCAGGAAACACCATATATTTT
TRBV14	NA	few	TRBJ2-1	CASSPVGNEQFF	TGTGCCAGCAGCCCCGTCGGCAATGAGCAGTTCTTC
TRBV11-2	NA	NA	TRBJ1-2	CASSSLHREGNGYTF	TGTGCCAGCAGCTCACTCCACAGGGAGGGTAATGGCTACACCTTC
TRBV6-5	NA	NA	TRBJ1-5	CASTRAVGQPQHF	TGTGCCAGCACCAGGGCAGTAGGTCAGCCCCAGCATTTT
TRBV5-1	TRBD1	NA	TRBJ2-1	CASSLGQGSYNEQFF	TGCGCCAGCAGCTTAGGACAGGGCTCCTACAATGAGCAGTTCTTC